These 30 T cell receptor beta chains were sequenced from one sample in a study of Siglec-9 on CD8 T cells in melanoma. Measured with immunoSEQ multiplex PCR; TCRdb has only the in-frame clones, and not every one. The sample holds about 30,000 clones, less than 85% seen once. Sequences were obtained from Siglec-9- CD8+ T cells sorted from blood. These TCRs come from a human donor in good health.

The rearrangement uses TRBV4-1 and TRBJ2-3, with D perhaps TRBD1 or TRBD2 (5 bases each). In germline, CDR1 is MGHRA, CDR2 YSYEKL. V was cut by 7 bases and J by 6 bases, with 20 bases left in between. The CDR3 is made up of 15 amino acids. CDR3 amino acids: CASTPGPTPLDTQYF. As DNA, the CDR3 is TGCGCCAGCACCCCGGGACCCACGCCTCTGGATACGCAGTATTTT.

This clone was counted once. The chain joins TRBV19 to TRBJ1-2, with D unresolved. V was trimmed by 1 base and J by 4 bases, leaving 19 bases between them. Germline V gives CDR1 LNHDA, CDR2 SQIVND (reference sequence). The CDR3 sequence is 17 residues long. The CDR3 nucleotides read TGTGCCAGTAGTATAGGAGGCCGGTCTTACCTACCCTATGGCTACACCTTC. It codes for CASSIGGRSYLPYGYTF.

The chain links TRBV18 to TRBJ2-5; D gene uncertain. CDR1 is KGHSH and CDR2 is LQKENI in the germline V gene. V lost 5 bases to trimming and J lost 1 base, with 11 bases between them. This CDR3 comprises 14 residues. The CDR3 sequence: CASSCNKTQETQYF. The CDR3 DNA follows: TGTGCCAGCTCATGTAACAAAACCCAAGAGACCCAGTACTTC.

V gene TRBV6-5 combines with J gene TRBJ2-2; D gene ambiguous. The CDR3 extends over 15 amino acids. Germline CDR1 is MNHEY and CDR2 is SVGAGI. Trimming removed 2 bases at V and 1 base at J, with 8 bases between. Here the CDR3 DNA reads TGTGCCAGCAGTTACGCGACAATGAACACCGGGGAGCTGTTTTTT. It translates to CASSYATMNTGELFF.

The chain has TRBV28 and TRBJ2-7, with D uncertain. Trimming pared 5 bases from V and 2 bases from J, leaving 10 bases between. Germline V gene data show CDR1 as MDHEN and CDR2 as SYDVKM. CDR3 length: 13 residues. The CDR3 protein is CASSQDGTYEQYF. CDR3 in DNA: TGTGCCAGCAGTCAGGACGGTACCTACGAGCAGTACTTC. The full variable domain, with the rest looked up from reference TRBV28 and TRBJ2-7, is DVKVTQSSRYLVKRTGEKVFLECVQDMDHENMFWYRQDPGLGLRLIYFSYDVKMKEKGDIPEGYSVSREKKERFSLILESASTNQTSMYLCASSQDGTYEQYFGPGTRLTVT.

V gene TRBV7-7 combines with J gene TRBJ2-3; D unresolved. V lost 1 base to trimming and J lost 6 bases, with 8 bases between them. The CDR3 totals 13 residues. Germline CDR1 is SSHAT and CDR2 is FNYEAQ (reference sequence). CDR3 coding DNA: TGTGCCAGCAGCTTAGAACTTAGGGATACGCAGTATTTT. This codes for CASSLELRDTQYF.

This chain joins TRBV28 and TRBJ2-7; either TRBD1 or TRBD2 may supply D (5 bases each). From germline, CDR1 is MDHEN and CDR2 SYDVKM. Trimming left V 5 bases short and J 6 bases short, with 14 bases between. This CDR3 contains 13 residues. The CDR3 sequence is CASSPLGVTEQYV. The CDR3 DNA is TGTGCCAGCAGTCCGCTGGGGGTTACCGAGCAGTACGTC.

The CDR3 loop reads CASSPQGAAKNIQYF. CDR3 sequence (DNA): TGTGCCAGCAGCCCACAGGGGGCGGCCAAAAACATTCAGTACTTC. The rearrangement links TRBV2 to TRBJ2-4; 9 bases match TRBD1. The CDR3 runs to 15 residues. Germline V gene data show CDR1 as SNHLY and CDR2 as FYNNEI. Germline trimming cut 6 bases from V and 1 base from J; bases unmatched to any gene: 4.

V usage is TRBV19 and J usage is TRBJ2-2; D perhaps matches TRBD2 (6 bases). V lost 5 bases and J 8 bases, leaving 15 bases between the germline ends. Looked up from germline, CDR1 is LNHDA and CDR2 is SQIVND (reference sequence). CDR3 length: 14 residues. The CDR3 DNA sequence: TGTGCCAGTAGTCGGGGGACCTTGGGAGGGGAGCTGTTTTTT. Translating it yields CASSRGTLGGELFF.

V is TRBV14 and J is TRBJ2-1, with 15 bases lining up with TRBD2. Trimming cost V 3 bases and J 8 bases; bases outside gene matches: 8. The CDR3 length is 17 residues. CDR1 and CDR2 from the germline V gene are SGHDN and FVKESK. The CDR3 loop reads CASSHPWTSGGADEQFF. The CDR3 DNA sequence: TGTGCCAGCAGCCATCCTTGGACTAGCGGGGGGGCCGATGAGCAGTTCTTC.

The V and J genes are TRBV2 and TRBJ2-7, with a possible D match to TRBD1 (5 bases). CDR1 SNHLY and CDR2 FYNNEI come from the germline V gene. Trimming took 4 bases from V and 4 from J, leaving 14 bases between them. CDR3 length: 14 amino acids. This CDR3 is CASSGAGLWYEQYF. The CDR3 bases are TGTGCCAGCAGTGGGGCAGGGTTATGGTACGAGCAGTACTTC.

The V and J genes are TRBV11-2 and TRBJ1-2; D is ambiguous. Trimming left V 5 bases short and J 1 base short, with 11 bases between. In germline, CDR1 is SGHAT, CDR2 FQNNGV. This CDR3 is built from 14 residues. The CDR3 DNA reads TGTGCCAGCAGCCCCTGGAACGGTAACTATGGCTACACCTTC. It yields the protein CASSPWNGNYGYTF.

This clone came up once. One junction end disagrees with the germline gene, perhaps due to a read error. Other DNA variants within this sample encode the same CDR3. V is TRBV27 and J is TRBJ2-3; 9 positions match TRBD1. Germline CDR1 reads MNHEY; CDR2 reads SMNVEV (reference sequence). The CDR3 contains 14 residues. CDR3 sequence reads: CASSLGQGTDTQYF. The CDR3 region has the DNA TGTGCCAGCAGTTTGGGACAGGGCACGGATACGCAGTATTTT.

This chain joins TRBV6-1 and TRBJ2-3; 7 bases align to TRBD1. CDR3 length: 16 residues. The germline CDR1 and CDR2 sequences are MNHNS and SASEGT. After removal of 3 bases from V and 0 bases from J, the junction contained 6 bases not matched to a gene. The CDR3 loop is CASSDPGGSSTDTQYF. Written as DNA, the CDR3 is TGTGCCAGCAGTGACCCAGGGGGTTCTAGCACAGATACGCAGTATTTT.

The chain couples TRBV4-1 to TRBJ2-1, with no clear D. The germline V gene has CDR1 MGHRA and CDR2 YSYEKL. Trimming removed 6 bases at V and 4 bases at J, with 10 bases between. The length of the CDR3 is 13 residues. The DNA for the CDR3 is TGCGCCAGCAGTCCGGGCATTTACAATGAGCAGTTCTTC. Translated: CASSPGIYNEQFF.

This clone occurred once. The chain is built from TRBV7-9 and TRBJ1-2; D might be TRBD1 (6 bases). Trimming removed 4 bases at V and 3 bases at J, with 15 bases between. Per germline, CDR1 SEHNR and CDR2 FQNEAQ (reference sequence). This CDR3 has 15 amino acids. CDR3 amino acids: CASSSDEGGYYGYTF. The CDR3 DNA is TGTGCCAGCAGCTCAGACGAGGGGGGTTACTATGGCTACACCTTC.

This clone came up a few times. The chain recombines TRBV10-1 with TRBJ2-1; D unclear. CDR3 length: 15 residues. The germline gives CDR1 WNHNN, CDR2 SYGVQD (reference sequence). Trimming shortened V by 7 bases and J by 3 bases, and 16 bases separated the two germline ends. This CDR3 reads CASTPAIGGYNEQFF. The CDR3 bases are TGCGCCAGCACCCCAGCGATCGGTGGCTACAATGAGCAGTTCTTC.

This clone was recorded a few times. The DNA for the CDR3 is TGCGCCAGCAGCTTGGCTAGAGGGGCAGGCTACGAGCAGTACTTC. Protein product: CASSLARGAGYEQYF. The chain joins TRBV5-1 to TRBJ2-7, with D possibly being TRBD1 or TRBD2 (5 bases each). This CDR3 has 15 residues. V was cut by 0 bases and J by 3 bases, with 13 bases left in between. Germline-derived CDR1 and CDR2 are SGHRS and YFSETQ.

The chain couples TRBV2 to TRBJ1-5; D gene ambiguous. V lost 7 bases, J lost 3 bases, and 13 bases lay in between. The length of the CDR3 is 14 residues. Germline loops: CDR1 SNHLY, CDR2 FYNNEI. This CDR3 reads CASTPAQYNQPQHF. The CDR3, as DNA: TGTGCCAGCACCCCGGCCCAGTACAATCAGCCCCAGCATTTT.

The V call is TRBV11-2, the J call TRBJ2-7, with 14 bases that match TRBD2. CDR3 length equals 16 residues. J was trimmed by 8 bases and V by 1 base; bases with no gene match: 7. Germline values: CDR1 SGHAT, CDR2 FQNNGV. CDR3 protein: CASSLAPGTSGGQQYV. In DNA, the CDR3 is TGTGCCAGCAGCTTAGCTCCCGGGACTAGCGGGGGACAGCAGTACGTC.

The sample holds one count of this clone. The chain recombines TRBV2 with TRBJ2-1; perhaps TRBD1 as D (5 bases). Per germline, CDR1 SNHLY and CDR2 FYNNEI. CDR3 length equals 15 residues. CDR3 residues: CVRNGAVGVANEQFF. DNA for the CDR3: TGTGTGAGAAACGGCGCCGTAGGGGTCGCCAATGAGCAGTTCTTC.

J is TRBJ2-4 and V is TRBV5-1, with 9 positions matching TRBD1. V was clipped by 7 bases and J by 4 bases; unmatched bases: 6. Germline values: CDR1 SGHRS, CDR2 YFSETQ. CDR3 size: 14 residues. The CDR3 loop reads CASYSGTGKNIQYF. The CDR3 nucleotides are TGCGCCAGCTATTCTGGGACAGGGAAAAACATTCAGTACTTC.

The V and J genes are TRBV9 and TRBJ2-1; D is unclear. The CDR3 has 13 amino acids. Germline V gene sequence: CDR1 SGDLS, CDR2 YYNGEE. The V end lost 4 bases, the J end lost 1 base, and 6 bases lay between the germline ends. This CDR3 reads CASSPRSYNEQFF. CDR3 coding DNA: TGTGCCAGCAGCCCCCGATCCTACAATGAGCAGTTCTTC.

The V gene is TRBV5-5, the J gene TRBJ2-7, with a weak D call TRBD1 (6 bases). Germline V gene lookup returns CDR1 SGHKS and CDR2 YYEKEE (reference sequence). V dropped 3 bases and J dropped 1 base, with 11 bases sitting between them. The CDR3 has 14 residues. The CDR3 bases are TGTGCCAGCAGCTGGGCAGGGGATTCCTACGAGCAGTACGTC. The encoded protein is CASSWAGDSYEQYV.

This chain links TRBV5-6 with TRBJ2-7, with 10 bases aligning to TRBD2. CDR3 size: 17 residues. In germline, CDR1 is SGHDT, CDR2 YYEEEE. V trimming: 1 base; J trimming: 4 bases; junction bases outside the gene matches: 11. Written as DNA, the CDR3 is TGTGCCAGCAGCTTGACTTTACCGACTAGCGGGTTTTACGAGCAGTACGTC. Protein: CASSLTLPTSGFYEQYV.

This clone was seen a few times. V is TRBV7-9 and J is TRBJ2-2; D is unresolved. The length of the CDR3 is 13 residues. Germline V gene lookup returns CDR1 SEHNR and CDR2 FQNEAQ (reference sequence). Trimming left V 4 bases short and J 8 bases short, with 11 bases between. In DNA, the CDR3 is TGTGCCAGCAGCTCTGATGGGTCAGGGGAGCTGTTTTTT. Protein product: CASSSDGSGELFF.

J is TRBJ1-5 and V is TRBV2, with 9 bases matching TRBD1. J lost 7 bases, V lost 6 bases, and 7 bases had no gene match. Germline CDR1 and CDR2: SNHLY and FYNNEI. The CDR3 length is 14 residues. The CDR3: CASRYRGQGQPQHF. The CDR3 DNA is TGTGCCAGCAGATACAGGGGGCAAGGACAGCCCCAGCATTTT.

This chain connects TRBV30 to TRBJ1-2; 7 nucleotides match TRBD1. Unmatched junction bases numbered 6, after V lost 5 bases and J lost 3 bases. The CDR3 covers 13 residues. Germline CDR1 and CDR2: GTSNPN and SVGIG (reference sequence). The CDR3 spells CAWADRVDYGYTF. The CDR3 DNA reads TGTGCCTGGGCCGACAGGGTGGACTATGGCTACACCTTC.

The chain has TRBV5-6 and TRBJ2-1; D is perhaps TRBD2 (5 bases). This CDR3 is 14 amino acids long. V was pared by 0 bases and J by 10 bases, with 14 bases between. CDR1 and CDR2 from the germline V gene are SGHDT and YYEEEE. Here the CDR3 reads CASSLEYRPGEQFF. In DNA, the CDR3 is TGTGCCAGCAGCTTGGAGTACCGCCCGGGAGAGCAGTTCTTC.

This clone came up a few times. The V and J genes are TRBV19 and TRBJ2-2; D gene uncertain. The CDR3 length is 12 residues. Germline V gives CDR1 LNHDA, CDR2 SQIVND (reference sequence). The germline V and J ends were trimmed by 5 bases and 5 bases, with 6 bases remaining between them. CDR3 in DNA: TGTGCCAGTAGTGTCGGTACCGGGGAGCTGTTTTTT. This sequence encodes CASSVGTGELFF.